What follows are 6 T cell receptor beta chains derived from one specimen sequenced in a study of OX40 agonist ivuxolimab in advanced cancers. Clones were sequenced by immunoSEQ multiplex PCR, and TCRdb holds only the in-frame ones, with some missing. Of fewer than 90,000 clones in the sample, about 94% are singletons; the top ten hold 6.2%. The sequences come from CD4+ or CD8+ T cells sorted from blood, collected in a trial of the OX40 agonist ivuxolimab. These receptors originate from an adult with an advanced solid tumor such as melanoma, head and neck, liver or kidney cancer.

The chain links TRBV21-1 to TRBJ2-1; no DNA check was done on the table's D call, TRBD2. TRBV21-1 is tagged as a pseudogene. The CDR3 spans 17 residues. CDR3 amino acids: CASSPRVGRLAGDEQFF. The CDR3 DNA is TGTGCCAGCAGCCCCAGAGTCGGCAGACTAGCGGGGGATGAGCAGTTCTTC.

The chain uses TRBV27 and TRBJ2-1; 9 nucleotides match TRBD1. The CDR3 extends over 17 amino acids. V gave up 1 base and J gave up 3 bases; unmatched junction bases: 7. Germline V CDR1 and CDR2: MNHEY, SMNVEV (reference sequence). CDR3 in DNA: TGTGCCAGCAGTTTATACCCTGGACAGGGGCGCTACAATGAGCAGTTCTTC. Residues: CASSLYPGQGRYNEQFF.

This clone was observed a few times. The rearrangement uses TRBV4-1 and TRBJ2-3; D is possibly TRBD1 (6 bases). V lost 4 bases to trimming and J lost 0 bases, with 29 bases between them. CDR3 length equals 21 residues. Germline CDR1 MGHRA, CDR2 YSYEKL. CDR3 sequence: CASSLRYLDRIVQSSTDTQYF. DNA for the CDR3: TGCGCCAGCAGCCTGAGGTACCTGGACAGAATCGTTCAATCTAGCACAGATACGCAGTATTTT.

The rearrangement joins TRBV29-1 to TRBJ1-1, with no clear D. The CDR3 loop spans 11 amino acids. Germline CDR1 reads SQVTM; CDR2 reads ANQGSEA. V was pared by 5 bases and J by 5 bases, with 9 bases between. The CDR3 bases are TGCAGCGTTATGTTAGGGACTGAAGCTTTCTTT. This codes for CSVMLGTEAFF.

The CDR3 protein is CASSVTGNTEAFF. In DNA form, the CDR3 reads TGTGCCAGTAGTGTAACAGGGAACACTGAAGCTTTCTTT. V and J are TRBV19 and TRBJ1-1; TRBD1 might be the D (5 bases). V gave up 5 bases and J gave up 1 base, with 8 bases separating them. CDR3 length: 13 amino acids. CDR1 LNHDA and CDR2 SQIVND come from the germline V gene (reference sequence).

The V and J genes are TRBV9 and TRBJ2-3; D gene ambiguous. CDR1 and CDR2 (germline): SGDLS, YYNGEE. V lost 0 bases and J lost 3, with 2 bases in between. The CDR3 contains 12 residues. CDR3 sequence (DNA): TGTGCCAGCAGCGTAGGGACAGATACGCAGTATTTT. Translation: CASSVGTDTQYF.